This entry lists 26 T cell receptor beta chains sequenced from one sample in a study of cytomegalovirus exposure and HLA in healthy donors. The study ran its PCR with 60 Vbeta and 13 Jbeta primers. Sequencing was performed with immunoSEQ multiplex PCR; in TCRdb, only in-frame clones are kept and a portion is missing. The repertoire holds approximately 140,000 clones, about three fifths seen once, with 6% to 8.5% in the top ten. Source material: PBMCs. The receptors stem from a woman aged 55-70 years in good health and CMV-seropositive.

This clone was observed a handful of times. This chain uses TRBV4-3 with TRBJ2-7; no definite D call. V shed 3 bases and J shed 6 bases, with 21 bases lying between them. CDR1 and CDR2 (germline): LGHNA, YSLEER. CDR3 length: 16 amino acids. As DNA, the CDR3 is TGCGCCAGCAGCCAGGTCTTGGGTTGGAGTAACGGCGAGCAGTACTTC. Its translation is CASSQVLGWSNGEQYF.

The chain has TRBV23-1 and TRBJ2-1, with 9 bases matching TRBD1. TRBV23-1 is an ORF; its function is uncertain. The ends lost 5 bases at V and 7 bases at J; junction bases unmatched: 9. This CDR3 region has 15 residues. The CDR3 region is CASSTKQGARNEQFF. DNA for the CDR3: TGCGCCAGCAGTACGAAACAGGGGGCGAGGAATGAGCAGTTCTTC.

Written as DNA, the CDR3 is TGCGCCAGCAGCCTCTCAGGTTCACCCCTCCACTTT. Its translation is CASSLSGSPLHF. The chain couples TRBV4-3 to TRBJ1-6; the D is unclear. V lost 4 bases to trimming and J lost 9 bases, with 7 bases between them. This CDR3 contains 12 residues. CDR1 LGHNA and CDR2 YSLEER come from the germline V gene.

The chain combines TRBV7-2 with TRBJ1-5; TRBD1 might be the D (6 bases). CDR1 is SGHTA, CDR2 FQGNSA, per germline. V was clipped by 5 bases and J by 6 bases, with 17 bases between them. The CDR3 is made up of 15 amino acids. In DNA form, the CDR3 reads TGTGCCAGCAGCACCGGCTGGGGGCGAGGTCAGCCCCAGCATTTT. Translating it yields CASSTGWGRGQPQHF. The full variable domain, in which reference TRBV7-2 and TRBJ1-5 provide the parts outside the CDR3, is GAGVSQSPSNKVTEKGKDVELRCDPISGHTALYWYRQSLGQGLEFLIYFQGNSAPDKSGLPSDRFSAERTGGSVSTLTIQRTQQEDSAVYLCASSTGWGRGQPQHFGDGTRLSIL.

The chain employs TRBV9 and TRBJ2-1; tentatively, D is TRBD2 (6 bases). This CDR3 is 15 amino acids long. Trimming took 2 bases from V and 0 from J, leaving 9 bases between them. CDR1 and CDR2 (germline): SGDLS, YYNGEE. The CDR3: CASSVGGISYNEQFF. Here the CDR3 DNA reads TGTGCCAGCAGCGTTGGCGGGATCTCCTACAATGAGCAGTTCTTC.

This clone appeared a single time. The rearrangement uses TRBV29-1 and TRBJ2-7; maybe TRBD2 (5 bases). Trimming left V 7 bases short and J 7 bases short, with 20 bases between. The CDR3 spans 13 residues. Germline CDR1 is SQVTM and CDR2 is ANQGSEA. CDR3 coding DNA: TGCAGCGCTCTTCGACTAACCTCGGGGGAGCAGTACTTC. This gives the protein CSALRLTSGEQYF.

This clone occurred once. CDR3 coding DNA: TGTGCCAGCCCCGGGACAGGGAGGCCCTACGAGCAGTACTTC. Protein sequence: CASPGTGRPYEQYF. The chain combines TRBV6-1 with TRBJ2-7; 9 bases fit TRBD1. Germline CDR1 is MNHNS and CDR2 is SASEGT. The J segment lost 2 bases and the V segment lost 8 bases, leaving 7 bases of the junction unmatched. The CDR3 loop spans 14 amino acids.

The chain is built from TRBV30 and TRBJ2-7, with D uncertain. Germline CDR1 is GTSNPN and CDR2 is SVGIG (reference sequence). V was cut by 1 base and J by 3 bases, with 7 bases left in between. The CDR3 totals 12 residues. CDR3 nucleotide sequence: TGTGCCTGGAGTGGAATACTCTACGAGCAGTACTTC. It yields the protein CAWSGILYEQYF.

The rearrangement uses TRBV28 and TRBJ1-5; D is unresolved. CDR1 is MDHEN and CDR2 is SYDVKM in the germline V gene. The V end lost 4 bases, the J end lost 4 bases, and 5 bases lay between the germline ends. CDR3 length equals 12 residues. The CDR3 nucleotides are TGTGCCAGCAGTTACTTTAATCAGCCCCAGCATTTT. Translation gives CASSYFNQPQHF.

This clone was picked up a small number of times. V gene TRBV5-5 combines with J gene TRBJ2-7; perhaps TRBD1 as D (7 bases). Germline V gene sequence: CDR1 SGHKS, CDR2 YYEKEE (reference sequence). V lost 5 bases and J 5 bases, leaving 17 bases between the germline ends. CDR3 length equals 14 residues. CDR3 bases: TGTGCCAGCAGGGCTGCACAGGGGAGGAACGAGCAGTACTTC. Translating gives CASRAAQGRNEQYF. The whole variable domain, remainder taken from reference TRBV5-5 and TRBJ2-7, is DAGVTQSPTHLIKTRGQQVTLRCSPISGHKSVSWYQQVLGQGPQFIFQYYEKEERGRGNFPDRFSARQFPNYSSELNVNALLLGDSALYLCASRAAQGRNEQYFGPGTRLTVT.

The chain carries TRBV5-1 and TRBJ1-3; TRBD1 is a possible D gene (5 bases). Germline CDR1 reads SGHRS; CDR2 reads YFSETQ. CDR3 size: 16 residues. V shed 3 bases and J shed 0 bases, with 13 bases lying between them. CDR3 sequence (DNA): TGCGCCAGCAGCTCAGGGTTGCAGAGCTCTGGAAACACCATATATTTT. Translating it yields CASSSGLQSSGNTIYF.

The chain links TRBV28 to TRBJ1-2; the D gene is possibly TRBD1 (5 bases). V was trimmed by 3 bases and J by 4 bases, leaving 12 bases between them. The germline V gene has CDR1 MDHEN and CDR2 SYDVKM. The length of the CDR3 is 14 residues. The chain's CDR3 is CASSFRTQGYGYTF. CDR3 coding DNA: TGTGCCAGCAGTTTCAGAACCCAGGGCTATGGCTACACCTTC.

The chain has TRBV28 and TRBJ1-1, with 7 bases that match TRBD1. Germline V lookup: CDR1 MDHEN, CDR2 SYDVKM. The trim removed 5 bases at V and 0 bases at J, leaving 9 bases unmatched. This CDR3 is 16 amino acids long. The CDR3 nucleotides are TGTGCCAGCAGTCTTGCAGGGGGGACCTTGAACACTGAAGCTTTCTTT. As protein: CASSLAGGTLNTEAFF.

CDR3 sequence: CASSQELAHPRDTQYF. CDR3 sequence (DNA): TGTGCCAGCAGCCAAGAGCTAGCGCACCCTAGGGATACGCAGTATTTT. V is TRBV4-2 and J is TRBJ2-3; tentatively, D is TRBD2 (6 bases). This CDR3 has 16 residues. The germline V and J ends were trimmed by 0 bases and 6 bases, with 16 bases remaining between them. Germline V gene data show CDR1 as LGHNA and CDR2 as YNFKEQ.

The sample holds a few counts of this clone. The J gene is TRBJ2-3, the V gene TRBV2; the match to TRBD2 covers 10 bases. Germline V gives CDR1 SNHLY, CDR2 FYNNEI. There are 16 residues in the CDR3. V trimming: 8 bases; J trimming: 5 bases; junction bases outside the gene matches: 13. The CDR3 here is CASEGRTAGGLDTQYF. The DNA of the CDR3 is TGTGCCAGCGAAGGTCGCACAGCGGGAGGGCTAGATACGCAGTATTTT.

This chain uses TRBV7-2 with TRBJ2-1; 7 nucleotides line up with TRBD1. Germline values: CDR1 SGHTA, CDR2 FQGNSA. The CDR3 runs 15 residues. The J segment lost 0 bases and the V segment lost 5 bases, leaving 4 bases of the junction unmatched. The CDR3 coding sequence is TGTGCCAGCAGCCCGGACAGGAGCTCCTACAATGAGCAGTTCTTC. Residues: CASSPDRSSYNEQFF.

CDR3 nucleotides: TGTGCCAGCAGCCTCAACCGGCGGACCTACAATGAGCAGTTCTTC. Translation gives CASSLNRRTYNEQFF. The chain is built from TRBV11-2 and TRBJ2-1, with D unclear. Germline V CDR1 and CDR2: SGHAT, FQNNGV. V was trimmed by 5 bases and J by 2 bases, leaving 13 bases between them. This CDR3 comprises 15 residues.

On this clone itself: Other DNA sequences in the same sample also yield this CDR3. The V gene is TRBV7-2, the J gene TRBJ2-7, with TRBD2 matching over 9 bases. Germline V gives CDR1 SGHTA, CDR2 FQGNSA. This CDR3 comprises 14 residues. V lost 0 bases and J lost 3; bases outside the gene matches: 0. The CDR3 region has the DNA TGTGCCAGCAGCTTAGCTAGCGGGAGCTACGAGCAGTACTTC. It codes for CASSLASGSYEQYF. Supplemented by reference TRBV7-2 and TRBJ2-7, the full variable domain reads GAGVSQSPSNKVTEKGKDVELRCDPISGHTALYWYRQSLGQGLEFLIYFQGNSAPDKSGLPSDRFSAERTGGSVSTLTIQRTQQEDSAVYLCASSLASGSYEQYFGPGTRLTVT.

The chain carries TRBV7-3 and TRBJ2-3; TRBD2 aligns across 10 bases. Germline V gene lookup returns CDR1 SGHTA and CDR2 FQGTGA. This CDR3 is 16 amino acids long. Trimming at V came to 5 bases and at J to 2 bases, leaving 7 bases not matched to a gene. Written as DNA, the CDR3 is TGTGCCAGCAGCCAGCGGACTAGCGGACTCACAGATACGCAGTATTTT. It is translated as CASSQRTSGLTDTQYF.

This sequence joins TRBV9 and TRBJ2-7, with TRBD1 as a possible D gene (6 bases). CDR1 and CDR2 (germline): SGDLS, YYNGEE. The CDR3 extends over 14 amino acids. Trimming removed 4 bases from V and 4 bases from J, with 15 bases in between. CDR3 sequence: CASSPTGLWYEQYF. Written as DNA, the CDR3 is TGTGCCAGCAGCCCAACAGGGCTTTGGTACGAGCAGTACTTC.

DNA of the CDR3: TGTGCCAGCAGTTTATGGGGACAGGACCAAGAGACCCAGTACTTC. It encodes CASSLWGQDQETQYF. This chain links TRBV27 with TRBJ2-5; 8 bases are a match to TRBD1. Germline CDR1 MNHEY, CDR2 SMNVEV (reference sequence). This CDR3 has 15 amino acids. Trimming cost V 1 base and J 0 bases; bases outside gene matches: 1.

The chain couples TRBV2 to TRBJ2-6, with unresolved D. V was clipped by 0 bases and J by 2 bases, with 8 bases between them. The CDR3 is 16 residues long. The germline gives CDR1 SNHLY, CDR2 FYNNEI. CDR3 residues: CASSEAGLAGANVLTF. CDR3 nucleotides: TGTGCCAGCAGTGAAGCCGGTCTAGCTGGGGCCAACGTCCTGACTTTC.

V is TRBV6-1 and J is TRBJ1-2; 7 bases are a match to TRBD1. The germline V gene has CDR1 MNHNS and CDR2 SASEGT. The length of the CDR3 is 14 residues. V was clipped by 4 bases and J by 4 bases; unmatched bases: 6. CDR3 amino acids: CASSAGQTTYGYTF. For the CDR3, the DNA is TGTGCCAGCAGTGCGGGACAGACAACCTATGGCTACACCTTC.

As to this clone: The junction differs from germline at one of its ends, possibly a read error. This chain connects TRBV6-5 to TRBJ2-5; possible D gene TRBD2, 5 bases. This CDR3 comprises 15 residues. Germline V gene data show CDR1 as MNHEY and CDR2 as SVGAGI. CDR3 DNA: TGTGCCAGCAGTGACTCCTGGACGGGGCAAGAGACCCAGTACTTC. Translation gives CASSDSWTGQETQYF.

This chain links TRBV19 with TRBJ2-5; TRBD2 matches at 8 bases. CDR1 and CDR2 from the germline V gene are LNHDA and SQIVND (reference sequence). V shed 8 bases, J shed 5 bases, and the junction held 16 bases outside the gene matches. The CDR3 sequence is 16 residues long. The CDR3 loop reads CASGETLAGGLETQYF. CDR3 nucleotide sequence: TGTGCCAGTGGGGAAACATTGGCGGGAGGTCTGGAGACCCAGTACTTC.

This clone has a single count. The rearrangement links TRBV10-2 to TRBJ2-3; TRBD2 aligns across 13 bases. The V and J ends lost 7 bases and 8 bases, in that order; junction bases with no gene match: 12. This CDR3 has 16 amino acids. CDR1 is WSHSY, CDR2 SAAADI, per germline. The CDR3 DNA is TGCGCCAGCAAACTAGCGGGAGGGCCGGCGGGAGGTACGCAGTATTTT. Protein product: CASKLAGGPAGGTQYF.